A single sample gave rise to the 2 T cell receptor beta chains below, sequenced in a study of CD8 T cells in ankylosing spondylitis. Study results and limitations: A TCR beta motif of about eight highly homologous variants seemed to mark ankylosing spondylitis blood.

TCRdb reprocessed the 5' RACE reads with MiXCR, giving one entry per CDR3 protein. The data show fewer than 450,000 distinct CDR3 sequences, 15% to 20% seen once. Antigen specificity for these receptors is unknown. Sequences were obtained from blood, either unsorted or a sorted T cell fraction (not recorded which). The origin of the receptors is a male donor with ankylosing spondylitis.

This clonotype was seen just once. The rearrangement joins TRBV5-1 to TRBJ1-2; the match to TRBD1 covers 7 bases. Trimming cost V 0 bases and J 8 bases; bases outside gene matches: 19. CDR3 length equals 18 residues. Germline CDR1 is SGHRS and CDR2 is YFSETQ. The CDR3 DNA sequence: TGCGCCAGCAGCTTGGAATTTGGAGGGACAGCTCGGGGGGGAGGCTACACCTTC. Translating it yields CASSLEFGGTARGGGYTF.

The J gene is TRBJ2-5, the V gene TRBV4-1; 11 bases fit TRBD2. V lost 4 bases to trimming and J lost 2 bases; unmatched junction nucleotides: 12. The CDR3 runs to 18 residues. CDR1 is MGHRA and CDR2 is YSYEKL in the germline V gene. The CDR3 region is CASSLASPGLAEQETQYF. The CDR3 DNA is TGCGCCAGCAGCCTAGCATCCCCGGGACTAGCGGAACAAGAGACCCAGTACTTC.